This TCR beta chain emerged from a study of T cell responses to AZD1222 COVID-19 vaccine. The study's findings and limits: The donor cohort was predominantly white British with a female majority, and clonal diversity may have been underestimated. Recipients of two AZD1222 doses showed rising Spike-specific TCR breadth and depth. It was only after the peak T cell response that any repertoires were sampled.

The protocol was immunoSEQ multiplex PCR, while the TCRdb copy is restricted to in-frame clones and leaves out a portion. The table shows 120,000 or so clones, with roughly 84% occurring only once. The CDR3 consists of 12 residues. V lost 1 base, J lost 8 bases, and 11 bases lay in between. CDR1 GTSNPN and CDR2 SVGIG come from the germline V gene (reference sequence). There are a few counts of this clone. The antigen is unknown. The chain combines TRBV30 with TRBJ1-2, with TRBD1 as a possible D gene (5 bases). This specimen was peripheral blood, taken 28 days after the second AZD1222 dose. The receptor was isolated from an adult who received the AZD1222 COVID-19 vaccine. This CDR3 is CAWSAGTIGYTF. CDR3 sequence (DNA): TGTGCCTGGAGTGCAGGGACCATAGGCTACACCTTC.